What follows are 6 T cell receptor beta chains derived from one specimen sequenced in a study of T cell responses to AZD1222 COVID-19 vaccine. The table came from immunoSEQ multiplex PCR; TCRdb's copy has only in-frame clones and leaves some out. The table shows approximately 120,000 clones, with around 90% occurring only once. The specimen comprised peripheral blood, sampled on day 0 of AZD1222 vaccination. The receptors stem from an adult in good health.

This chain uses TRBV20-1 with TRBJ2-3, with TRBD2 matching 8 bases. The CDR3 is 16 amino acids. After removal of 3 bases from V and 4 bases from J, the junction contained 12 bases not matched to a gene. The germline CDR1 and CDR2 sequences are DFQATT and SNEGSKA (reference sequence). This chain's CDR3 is CSASAILAGRSDTQYF. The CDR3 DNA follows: TGCAGTGCTAGTGCCATATTAGCGGGACGGTCAGATACGCAGTATTTT.

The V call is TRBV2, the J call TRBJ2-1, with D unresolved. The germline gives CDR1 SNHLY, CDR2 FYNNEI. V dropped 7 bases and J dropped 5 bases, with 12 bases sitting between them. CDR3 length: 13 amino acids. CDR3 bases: TGTGCCAGCACCCGCGAGCAGCACAATGAGCAGTTCTTC. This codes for CASTREQHNEQFF.

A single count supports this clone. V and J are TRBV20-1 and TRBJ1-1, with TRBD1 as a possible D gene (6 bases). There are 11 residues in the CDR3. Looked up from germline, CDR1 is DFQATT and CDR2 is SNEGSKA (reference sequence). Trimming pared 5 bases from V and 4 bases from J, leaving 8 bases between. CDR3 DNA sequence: TGCAGTGCTGGGGGCTCCACTGAAGCTTTCTTT. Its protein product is CSAGGSTEAFF.

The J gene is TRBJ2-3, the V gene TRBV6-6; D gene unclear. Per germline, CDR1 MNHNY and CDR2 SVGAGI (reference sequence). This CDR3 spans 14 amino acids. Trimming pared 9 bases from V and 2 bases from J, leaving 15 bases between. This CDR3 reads CASIFHLNTDTQYF. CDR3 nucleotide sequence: TGTGCCAGTATATTCCACCTCAACACAGATACGCAGTATTTT.

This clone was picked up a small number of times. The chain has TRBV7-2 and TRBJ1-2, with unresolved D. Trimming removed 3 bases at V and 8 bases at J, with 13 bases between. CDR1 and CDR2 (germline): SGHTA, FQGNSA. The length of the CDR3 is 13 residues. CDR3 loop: CASSFYLTGGYTF. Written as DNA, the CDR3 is TGTGCCAGCAGCTTTTACCTTACGGGAGGCTACACCTTC.

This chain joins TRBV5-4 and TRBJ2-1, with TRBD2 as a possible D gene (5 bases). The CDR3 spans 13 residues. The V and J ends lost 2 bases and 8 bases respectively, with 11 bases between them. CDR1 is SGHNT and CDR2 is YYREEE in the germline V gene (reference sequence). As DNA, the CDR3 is TGTGCCAGCAGCTTTTCTAGCAGCCATGAGCAGTTCTTC. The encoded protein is CASSFSSSHEQFF.